This T cell receptor (beta chain) comes out of a study of blood T cell repertoires in COVID-19. Germline V gene sequence: CDR1 GTSNPN, CDR2 SVGIG (reference sequence). The ends were cut back, 4 bases at V and 8 bases at J, with 14 bases in the middle. CDR3 size: 12 residues. TCRdb's table, derived via immunoSEQ multiplex PCR, lists solely in-frame clones and lacks some. Of around 260,000 clones detected, about 88% appear once; the ten largest clones hold approximately 4%. This chain joins TRBV30 and TRBJ1-2; no reliable D call. The source of this sequence is a young man with active or convalescent COVID-19. What was sequenced was peripheral blood. The CDR3 nucleotides read TGTGCCTGGACATCGGGTCGAGAGGGCTACACCTTC. Amino acids: CAWTSGREGYTF.